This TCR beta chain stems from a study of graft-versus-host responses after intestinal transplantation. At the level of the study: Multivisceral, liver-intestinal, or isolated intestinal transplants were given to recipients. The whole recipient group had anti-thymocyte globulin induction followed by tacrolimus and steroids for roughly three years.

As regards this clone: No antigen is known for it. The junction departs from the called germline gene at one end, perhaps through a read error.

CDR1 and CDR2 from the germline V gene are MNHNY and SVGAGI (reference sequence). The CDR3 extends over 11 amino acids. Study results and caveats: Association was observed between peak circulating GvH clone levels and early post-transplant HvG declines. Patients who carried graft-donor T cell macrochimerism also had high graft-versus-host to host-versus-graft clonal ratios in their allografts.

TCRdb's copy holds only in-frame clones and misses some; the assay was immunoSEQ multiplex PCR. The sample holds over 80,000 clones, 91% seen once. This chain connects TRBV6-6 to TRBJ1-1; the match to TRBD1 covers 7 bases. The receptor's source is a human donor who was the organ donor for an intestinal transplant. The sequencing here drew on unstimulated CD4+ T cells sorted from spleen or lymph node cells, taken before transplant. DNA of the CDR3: TGTGCCAGCAACACACCCGGGACAGCGCTCTTT. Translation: CASNTPGTALF.